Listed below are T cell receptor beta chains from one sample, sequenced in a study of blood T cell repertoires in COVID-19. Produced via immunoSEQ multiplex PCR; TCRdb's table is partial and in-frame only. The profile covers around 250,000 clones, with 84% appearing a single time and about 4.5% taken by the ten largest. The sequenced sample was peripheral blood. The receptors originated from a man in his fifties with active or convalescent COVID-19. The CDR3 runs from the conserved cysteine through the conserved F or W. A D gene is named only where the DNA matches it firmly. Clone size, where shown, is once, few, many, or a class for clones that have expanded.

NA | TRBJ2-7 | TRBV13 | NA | CASSLTGDAYEQYF | TGTGCCAGCAGCTTGACGGGGGACGCCTACGAGCAGTACTTC
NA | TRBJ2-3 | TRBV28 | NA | CASSLPGGGTDTQYF | TGTGCCAGCAGTCTCCCGGGGGGCGGCACAGATACGCAGTATTTT
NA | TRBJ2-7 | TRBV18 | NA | CASSPQPEHLYEQYF | TGTGCCAGCTCACCACAACCTGAACACCTCTACGAGCAGTACTTC
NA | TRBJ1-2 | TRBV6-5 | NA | CASSYSPLWGYTF | TGTGCCAGCAGTTACTCACCACTCTGGGGCTACACCTTC
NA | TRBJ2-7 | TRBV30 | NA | CAWSVPNEQYF | TGTGCCTGGAGTGTCCCCAACGAGCAGTACTTC
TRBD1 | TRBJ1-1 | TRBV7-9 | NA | CASSGQGASQAFF | TGTGCCAGCTCAGGACAGGGGGCGTCTCAAGCTTTCTTT
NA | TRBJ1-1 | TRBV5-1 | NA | CASSTGQNTEAFF | TGCGCCAGCAGTACGGGACAGAACACTGAAGCTTTCTTT
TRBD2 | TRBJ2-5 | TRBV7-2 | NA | CASSSGLAGFVSYQETQYF | TGTGCCAGCAGCTCGGGACTAGCGGGGTTCGTTTCGTACCAAGAGACCCAGTACTTC
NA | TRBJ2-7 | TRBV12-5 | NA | CASGLISDEQYF | TGTGCTAGTGGTTTGATCAGCGACGAGCAGTACTTC
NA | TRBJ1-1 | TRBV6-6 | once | CATQGGNTEAFF | TGTGCCACGCAGGGAGGGAACACTGAAGCTTTCTTT
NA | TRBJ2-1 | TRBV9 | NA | CASSVAGLATNNEQFF | TGTGCCAGCAGCGTAGCTGGGCTAGCGACTAACAATGAGCAGTTCTTC
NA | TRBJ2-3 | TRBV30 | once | CAWRVGGTDTQYF | TGTGCCTGGAGGGTCGGCGGGACAGATACGCAGTATTTT
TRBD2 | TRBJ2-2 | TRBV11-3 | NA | CASSPSGGAGTGELFF | TGTGCCAGCAGCCCTAGCGGGGGGGCGGGCACCGGGGAGCTGTTTTTT
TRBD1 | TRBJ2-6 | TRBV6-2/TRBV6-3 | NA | CASSTQSGGSGANVLTF | TGTGCCAGCAGCACCCAGTCAGGGGGCTCTGGGGCCAACGTCCTGACTTTC
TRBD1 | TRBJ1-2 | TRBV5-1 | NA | CASQDRDRGYTF | TGCGCCAGTCAGGACAGGGACCGAGGCTACACCTTC
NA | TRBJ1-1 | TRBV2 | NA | CASSEDRFQGEAFF | TGTGCCAGCAGTGAAGACCGCTTCCAGGGGGAAGCTTTCTTT
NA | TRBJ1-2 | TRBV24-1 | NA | CATSGSRGTLNYGYTF | TGTGCCACCAGTGGTTCACGGGGAACCCTTAACTATGGCTACACCTTC
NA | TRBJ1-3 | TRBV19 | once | CASSIGDLSGNTIYF | TGTGCCAGTAGTATAGGCGATCTCTCTGGAAACACCATATATTTT
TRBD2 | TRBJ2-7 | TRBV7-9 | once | CASTSSGAYEQYF | TGTGCCAGCACTTCTAGCGGGGCCTACGAGCAGTACTTC
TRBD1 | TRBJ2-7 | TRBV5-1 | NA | CASSLAGTGGFNEQYF | TGCGCCAGCAGCTTGGCCGGGACAGGGGGCTTCAACGAGCAGTACTTC
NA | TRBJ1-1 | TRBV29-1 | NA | CSVGRGAQSEAFF | TGCAGCGTTGGTCGGGGGGCGCAAAGCGAAGCTTTCTTT
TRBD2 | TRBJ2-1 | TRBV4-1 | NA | CASSHRQRGRDEQFF | TGCGCCAGCAGCCATAGGCAGCGGGGGCGAGATGAGCAGTTCTTC
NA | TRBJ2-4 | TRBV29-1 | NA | CSAGGDTRYF | TGCAGCGCTGGGGGGGACACAAGGTACTTC
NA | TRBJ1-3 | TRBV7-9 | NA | CASLILSGNTIYF | TGTGCCAGCTTAATCCTTTCTGGAAACACCATATATTTT
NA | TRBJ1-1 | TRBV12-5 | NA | CASGLDSGLIPAEAFF | TGTGCTAGTGGTTTGGACTCTGGACTGATCCCCGCTGAAGCTTTCTTT
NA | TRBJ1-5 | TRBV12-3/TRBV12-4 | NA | CASSPEGDGSQHF | TGTGCCAGCAGTCCCGAGGGGGATGGGTCCCAGCATTTT
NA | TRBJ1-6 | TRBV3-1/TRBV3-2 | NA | CASSQGSRGDSPLHF | TGTGCCAGCAGCCAAGGATCCAGGGGAGATTCACCCCTCCACTTT
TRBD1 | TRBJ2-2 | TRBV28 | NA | CASSPVDRDTGELFF | TGTGCCAGCAGCCCAGTGGACAGGGACACCGGGGAGCTGTTTTTT
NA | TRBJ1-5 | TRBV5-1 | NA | CASSLGDKINQPQHF | TGCGCCAGCAGCTTGGGGGACAAGATTAATCAGCCCCAGCATTTT
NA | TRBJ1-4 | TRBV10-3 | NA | CAIRDVGGSEKLFF | TGTGCCATCAGGGACGTAGGGGGAAGTGAAAAACTGTTTTTT
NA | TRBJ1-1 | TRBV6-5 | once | CASSYNGRNTEAFF | TGTGCCAGCAGTTACAATGGCCGGAACACTGAAGCTTTCTTT
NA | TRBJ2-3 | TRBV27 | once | CASSTQGDTQYF | TGTGCCAGCAGTACCCAGGGGGATACGCAGTATTTT